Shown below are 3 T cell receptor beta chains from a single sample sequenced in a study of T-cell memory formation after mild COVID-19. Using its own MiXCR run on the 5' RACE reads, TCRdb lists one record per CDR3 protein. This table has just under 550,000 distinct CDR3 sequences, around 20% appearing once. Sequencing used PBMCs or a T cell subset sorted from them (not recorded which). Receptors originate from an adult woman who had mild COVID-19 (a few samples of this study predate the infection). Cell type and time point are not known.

CDR3 sequence: CSASGANYGYTF. In nucleotides, the CDR3 is TGCAGTGCTAGCGGGGCAAACTATGGCTACACCTTC. V usage is TRBV20-1 and J usage is TRBJ1-2; possibly TRBD1 for D (5 bases). CDR3 length: 12 amino acids. CDR1 and CDR2 from the germline V gene are DFQATT and SNEGSKA (reference sequence). Deletions cut 3 bases from V and 2 bases from J, with 7 bases between.

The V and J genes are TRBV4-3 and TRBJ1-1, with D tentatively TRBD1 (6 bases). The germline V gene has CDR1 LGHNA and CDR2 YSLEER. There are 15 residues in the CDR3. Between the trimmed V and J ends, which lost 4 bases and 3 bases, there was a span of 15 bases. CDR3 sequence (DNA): TGCGCCAGCAGCCCGGTGGGGGGGCTGGACACTGAAGCTTTCTTT. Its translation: CASSPVGGLDTEAFF.

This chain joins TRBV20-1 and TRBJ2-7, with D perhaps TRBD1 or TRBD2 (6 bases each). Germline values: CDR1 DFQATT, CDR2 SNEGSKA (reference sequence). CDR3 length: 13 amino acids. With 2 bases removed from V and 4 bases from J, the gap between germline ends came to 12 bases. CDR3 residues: CSARMAGTYEQYF. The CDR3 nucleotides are TGCAGTGCTAGAATGGCGGGGACATACGAGCAGTACTTC.